This is a list of T cell receptor beta chains from one sample in a study of T cell responses to AZD1222 COVID-19 vaccine. Sequencing used immunoSEQ multiplex PCR; TCRdb keeps in-frame clones, though not all of them. The sample has about 160,000 clones, 80% to 90% seen once. Sequencing used peripheral blood, obtained on day 0 of AZD1222 vaccination. The receptors here all came from an adult in good health. CDR3s leave out the opening cysteine and the closing phenylalanine or tryptophan.

TRBV19,TRBJ2-6,ATAKGSGSSGANVLT
TRBV5-1,TRBJ2-7,ASGTGGASYEQY
TRBV27,TRBJ2-7,ASSSGKVGEQY
TRBV5-4,TRBJ2-1,ASRRASGSWDNEQF
TRBV30,TRBJ1-1,AWRNGNTEAF
TRBV19,TRBJ2-7,ASSISAVYEQY
TRBV24-1,TRBJ2-7,ATSDRLAGGFHEQY
TRBV19,TRBJ2-7,ASNIAGSGYEQY
TRBV12-3/TRBV12-4,TRBJ2-1,ASSLKRGSLQF
TRBV19,TRBJ2-1,ASKGFSDEQF
TRBV6-2/TRBV6-3,TRBJ2-3,ASSRFPVGDPQY
TRBV6-2/TRBV6-3,TRBJ2-2,ASSSPTSYIGELF
TRBV19,TRBJ2-2,ASSITSPRPGTSGSHAGELF
TRBV3-1/TRBV3-2,TRBJ2-3,ASSQERAGLSIGTDTQY
TRBV13,TRBJ2-7,ASSFPGQGIYEQY
TRBV29-1,TRBJ2-2,SAAGTSLSRAELF
TRBV11-3,TRBJ2-1,ASSPSGQIYNEQF
TRBV6-4,TRBJ2-3,ASSDGLAGGGADTQY
TRBV19,TRBJ1-5,ASGGSRFQPQH
TRBV29-1,TRBJ1-2,SVEPRSTGGDGYT
TRBV28,TRBJ1-4,ASSSPGGGPNEKLF
TRBV28,TRBJ1-1,ASSVAFLGYTEAF
TRBV7-3,TRBJ2-7,ASSSCPGQGAGYEQY
TRBV28,TRBJ2-3,ASSHPDRGLSTDTQY
TRBV24-1,TRBJ2-5,ATSDLVGTRTGRTRETQY
TRBV28,TRBJ1-6,ASSRTGMPLH
TRBV28,TRBJ2-7,ASSFTHRTRSYEQY
TRBV28,TRBJ1-2,ASSSPRGTLYGYT
TRBV11-1,TRBJ2-2,ASSQGFLGELF
TRBV24-1,TRBJ2-7,ATHPPGLSYEQY
TRBV7-8,TRBJ2-7,ASSRRTSGETGEQY
TRBV3-1/TRBV3-2,TRBJ2-5,ASSGTSGQETQY
TRBV3-1/TRBV3-2,TRBJ2-7,ASSQDRRRALGEQY
TRBV27,TRBJ2-7,ASSATLGGGEQY
TRBV27,TRBJ2-1,ASSSQAGGPTDEQF
TRBV2,TRBJ1-5,ASNELRVRGYSNQPQH
TRBV28,TRBJ1-2,ASSLATGDYGYT
TRBV2,TRBJ1-5,ASRAGTGSQPQH
TRBV9,TRBJ2-1,ASSVGGSSVNPYNEQF
TRBV28,TRBJ2-7,ASSSEPGTGYTYEQY
TRBV30,TRBJ2-1,AWSVGLAGYNEQF
TRBV7-2,TRBJ1-2,ASSPGMVGGGYT
TRBV28,TRBJ2-2,ASTSGRTARTGELF
TRBV3-1/TRBV3-2,TRBJ1-6,ASSREQPYNSPLH
TRBV4-1,TRBJ1-1,ASSQEVMGGITEAF
TRBV18,TRBJ2-7,ASSPYRSRGTPYEQY
TRBV4-2,TRBJ1-4,ASSPPPGGSEKLF
TRBV18,TRBJ1-4,ASSPFSGVEKLF
TRBV18,TRBJ2-3,ASSPQLAATDTQY
TRBV12-3/TRBV12-4,TRBJ2-3,ASSLRATQY
TRBV6-5,TRBJ2-2,ASTRRPNTGELF
TRBV15,TRBJ2-2,ATSRDITGVTGELF
TRBV29-1,TRBJ1-4,SVMTGVSNEKLF
TRBV7-2,TRBJ2-7,ASSFDYRIEQY
TRBV15,TRBJ2-2,ASFRGSYTNTGELF
TRBV28,TRBJ2-7,ASSLGGQGGDEQY
TRBV28,TRBJ1-5,ASSSGLDQPQH
TRBV5-4,TRBJ2-3,ASSAQGLAGGPPQY
TRBV10-2,TRBJ1-1,ASRTGVGTEAF
TRBV6-1,TRBJ1-5,ASSEGYGGNQPQH